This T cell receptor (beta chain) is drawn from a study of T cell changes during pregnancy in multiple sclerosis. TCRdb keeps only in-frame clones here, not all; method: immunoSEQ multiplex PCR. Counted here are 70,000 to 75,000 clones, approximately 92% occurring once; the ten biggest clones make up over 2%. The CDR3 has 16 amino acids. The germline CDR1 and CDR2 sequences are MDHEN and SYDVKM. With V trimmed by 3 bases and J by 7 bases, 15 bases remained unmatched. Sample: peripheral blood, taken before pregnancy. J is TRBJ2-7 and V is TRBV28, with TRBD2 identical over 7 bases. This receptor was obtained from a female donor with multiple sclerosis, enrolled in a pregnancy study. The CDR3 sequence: CASSLILADDNGEQYF. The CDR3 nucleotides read TGTGCCAGCAGTTTGATCCTAGCGGATGACAACGGGGAGCAGTACTTC.